This entry is about one TCR beta chain. V lost 4 bases to trimming and J lost 3 bases, with 10 bases between them. The length of the CDR3 is 14 residues. The data originate from a study of T-cell reconstitution after alpha-beta-depleted transplantation in children. Construction of the TCRbeta library involved unique molecular identifiers. MiXCR was run by TCRdb on the PCR reads, yielding one entry per CDR3 protein. The table lists around 680,000 distinct CDR3 sequences, approximately 16% of them singletons. The source was PBMCs from the stem cell graft donor, collected from the stem cell graft. The chain links TRBV12-3 or TRBV12-4 to TRBJ1-5, with D possibly being TRBD1 (6 bases). This TCR came from a human donor who donated a stem cell graft to a child with acute myeloid leukemia. Written as DNA, the CDR3 is TGTGCCAGCAGTTCGGGGGCCCTCAATCAGCCCCAGCATTTT. Protein: CASSSGALNQPQHF.